The entry below gives a single TCR beta chain sequence along with its context. Germline-derived CDR1 and CDR2 are LGHDT and YNNKEL (reference sequence). V was shortened by 2 bases and J by 2 bases, with 11 bases between the two germline ends. The CDR3 consists of 15 residues. Measured with immunoSEQ multiplex PCR; TCRdb has only the in-frame clones, and not every one. This table holds about 250,000 clones, 83% found once. These data belong to a study of blood T cell repertoires in COVID-19. The TCR sequence derives from a man in his forties with active or convalescent COVID-19. Sequencing was performed on peripheral blood. The chain employs TRBV3-1 (or the pseudogene TRBV3-2) and TRBJ2-3; TRBD2 is a possible D gene (5 bases). CDR3 region: CASSQTPGITDTQYF. The DNA of the CDR3 is TGTGCCAGCAGCCAAACGCCCGGGATCACAGATACGCAGTATTTT.